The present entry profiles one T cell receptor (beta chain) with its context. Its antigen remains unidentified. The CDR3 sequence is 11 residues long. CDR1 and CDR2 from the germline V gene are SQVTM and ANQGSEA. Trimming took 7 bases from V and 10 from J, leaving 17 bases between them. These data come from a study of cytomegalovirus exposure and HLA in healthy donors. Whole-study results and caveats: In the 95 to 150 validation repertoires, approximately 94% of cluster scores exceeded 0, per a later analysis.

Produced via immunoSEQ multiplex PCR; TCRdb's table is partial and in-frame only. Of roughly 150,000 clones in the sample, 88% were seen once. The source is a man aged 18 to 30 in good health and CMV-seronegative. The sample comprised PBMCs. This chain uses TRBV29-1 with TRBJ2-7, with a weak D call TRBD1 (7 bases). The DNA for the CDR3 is TGCAGCGCCCAGACAGGGCGGGATCAGTACGTC. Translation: CSAQTGRDQYV.